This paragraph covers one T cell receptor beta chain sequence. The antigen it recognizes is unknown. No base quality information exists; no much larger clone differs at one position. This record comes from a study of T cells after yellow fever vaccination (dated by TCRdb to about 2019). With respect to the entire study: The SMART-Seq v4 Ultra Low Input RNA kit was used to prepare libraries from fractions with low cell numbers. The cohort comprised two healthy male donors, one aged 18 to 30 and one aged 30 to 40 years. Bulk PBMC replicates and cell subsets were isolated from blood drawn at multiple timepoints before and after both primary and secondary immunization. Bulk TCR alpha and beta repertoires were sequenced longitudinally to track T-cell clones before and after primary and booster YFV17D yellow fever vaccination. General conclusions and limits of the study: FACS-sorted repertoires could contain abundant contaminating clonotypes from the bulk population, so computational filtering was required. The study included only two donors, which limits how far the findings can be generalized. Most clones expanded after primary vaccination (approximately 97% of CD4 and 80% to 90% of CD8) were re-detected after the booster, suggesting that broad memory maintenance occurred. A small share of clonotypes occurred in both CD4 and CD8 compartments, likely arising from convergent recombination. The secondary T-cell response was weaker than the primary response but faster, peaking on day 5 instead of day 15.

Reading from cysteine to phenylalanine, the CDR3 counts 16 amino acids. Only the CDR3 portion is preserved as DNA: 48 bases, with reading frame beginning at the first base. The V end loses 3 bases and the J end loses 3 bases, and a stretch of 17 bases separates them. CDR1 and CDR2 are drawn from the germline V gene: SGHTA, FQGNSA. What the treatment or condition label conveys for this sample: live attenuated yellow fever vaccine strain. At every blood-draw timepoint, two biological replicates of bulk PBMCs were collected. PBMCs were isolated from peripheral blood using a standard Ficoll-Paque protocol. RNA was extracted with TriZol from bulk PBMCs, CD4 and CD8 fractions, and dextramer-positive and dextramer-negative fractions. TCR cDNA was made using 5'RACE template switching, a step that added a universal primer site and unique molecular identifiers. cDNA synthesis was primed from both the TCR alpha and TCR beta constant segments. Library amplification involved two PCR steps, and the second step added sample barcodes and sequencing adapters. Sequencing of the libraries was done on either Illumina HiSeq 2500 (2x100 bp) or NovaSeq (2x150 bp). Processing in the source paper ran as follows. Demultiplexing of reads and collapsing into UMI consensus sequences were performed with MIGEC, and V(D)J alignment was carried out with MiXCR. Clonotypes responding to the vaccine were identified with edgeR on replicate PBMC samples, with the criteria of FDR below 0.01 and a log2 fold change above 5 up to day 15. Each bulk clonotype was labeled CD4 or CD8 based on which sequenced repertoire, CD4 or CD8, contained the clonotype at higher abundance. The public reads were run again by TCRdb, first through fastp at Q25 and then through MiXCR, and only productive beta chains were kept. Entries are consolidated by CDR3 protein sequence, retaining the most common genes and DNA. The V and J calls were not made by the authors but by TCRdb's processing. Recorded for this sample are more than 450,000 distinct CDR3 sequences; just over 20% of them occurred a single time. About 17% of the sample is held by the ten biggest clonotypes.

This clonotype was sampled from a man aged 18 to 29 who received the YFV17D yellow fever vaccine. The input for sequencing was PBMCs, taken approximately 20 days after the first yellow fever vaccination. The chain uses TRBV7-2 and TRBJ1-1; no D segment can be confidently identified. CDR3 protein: CASSFNSQVAYTEAFF. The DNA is TGTGCCAGCAGCTTTAATTCGCAGGTCGCTTACACTGAAGCTTTCTTT.